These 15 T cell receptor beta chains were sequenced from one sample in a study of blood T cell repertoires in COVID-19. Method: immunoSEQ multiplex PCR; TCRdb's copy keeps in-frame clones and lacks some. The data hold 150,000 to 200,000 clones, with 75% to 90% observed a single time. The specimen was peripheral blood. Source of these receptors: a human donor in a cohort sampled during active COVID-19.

The CDR3 DNA reads TGTGCCAGCAGCTTAGGGCAGGGAACAAACCTCCTTTACGAGCAGTACTTC. Protein product: CASSLGQGTNLLYEQYF. The chain recombines TRBV11-2 with TRBJ2-7, with D tentatively TRBD1 (5 bases). V lost 1 base and J 4 bases, leaving 20 bases between the germline ends. CDR3 length: 17 residues. From germline, CDR1 is SGHAT and CDR2 FQNNGV.

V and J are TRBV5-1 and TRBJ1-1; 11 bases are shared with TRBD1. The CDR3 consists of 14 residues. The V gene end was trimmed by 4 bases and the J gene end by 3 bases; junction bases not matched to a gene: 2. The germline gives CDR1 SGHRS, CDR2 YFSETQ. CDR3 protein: CASSVGQGDTEAFF. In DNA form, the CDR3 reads TGCGCCAGCAGCGTGGGACAGGGGGACACTGAAGCTTTCTTT.

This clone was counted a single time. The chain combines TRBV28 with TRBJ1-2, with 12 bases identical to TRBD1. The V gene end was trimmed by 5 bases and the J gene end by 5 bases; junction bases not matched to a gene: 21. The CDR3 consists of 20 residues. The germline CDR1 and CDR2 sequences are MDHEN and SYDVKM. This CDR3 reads CASSGRWDRGRISRIYGYTF. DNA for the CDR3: TGTGCCAGCAGTGGAAGGTGGGACAGGGGGCGGATAAGTCGAATTTATGGCTACACCTTC.

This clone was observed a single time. The CDR3 DNA reads as TGCGCCAGCAGCTTGGAAGGTGGGCAGAGACAAGAGACCCAGTACTTC. This translates into CASSLEGGQRQETQYF. The chain has TRBV5-1 and TRBJ2-5; no clear D gene. With 0 bases removed from V and 2 bases from J, the gap between germline ends came to 14 bases. Germline V gene lookup returns CDR1 SGHRS and CDR2 YFSETQ. This CDR3 has 16 residues.

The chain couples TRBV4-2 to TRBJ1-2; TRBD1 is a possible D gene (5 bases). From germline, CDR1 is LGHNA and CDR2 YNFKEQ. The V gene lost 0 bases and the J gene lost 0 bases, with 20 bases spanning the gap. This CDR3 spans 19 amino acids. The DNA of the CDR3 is TGTGCCAGCAGCCAAGACGGCAGGGCGGGAGTCAGGGCTAACTATGGCTACACCTTC. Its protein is CASSQDGRAGVRANYGYTF.

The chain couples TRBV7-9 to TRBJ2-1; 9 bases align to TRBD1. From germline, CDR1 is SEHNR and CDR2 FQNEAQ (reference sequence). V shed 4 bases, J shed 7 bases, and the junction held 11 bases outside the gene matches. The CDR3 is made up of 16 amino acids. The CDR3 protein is CASSSTGTGYVNEQFF. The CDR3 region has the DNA TGTGCCAGCAGCTCTACCGGGACAGGGTATGTGAATGAGCAGTTCTTC.

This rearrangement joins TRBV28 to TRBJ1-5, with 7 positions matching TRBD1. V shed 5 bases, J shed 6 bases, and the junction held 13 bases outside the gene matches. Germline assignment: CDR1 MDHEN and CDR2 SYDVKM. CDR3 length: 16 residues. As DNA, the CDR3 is TGTGCCAGCAGTATCCTCCCTACAGGGGCTCGTCAGCCCCAGCATTTT. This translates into CASSILPTGARQPQHF. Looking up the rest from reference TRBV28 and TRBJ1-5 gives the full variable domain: DVKVTQSSRYLVKRTGEKVFLECVQDMDHENMFWYRQDPGLGLRLIYFSYDVKMKEKGDIPEGYSVSREKKERFSLILESASTNQTSMYLCASSILPTGARQPQHFGDGTRLSIL.

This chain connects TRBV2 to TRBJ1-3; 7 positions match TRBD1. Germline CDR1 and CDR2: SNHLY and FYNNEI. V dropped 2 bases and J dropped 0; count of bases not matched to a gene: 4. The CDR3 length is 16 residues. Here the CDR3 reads CASSESGTASGNTIYF. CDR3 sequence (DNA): TGTGCCAGCAGTGAATCCGGGACAGCCTCTGGAAACACCATATATTTT.

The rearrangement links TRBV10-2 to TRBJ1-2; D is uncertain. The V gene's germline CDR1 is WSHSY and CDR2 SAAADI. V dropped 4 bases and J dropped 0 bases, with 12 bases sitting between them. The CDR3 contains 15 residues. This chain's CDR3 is CASSGTGSSNYGYTF. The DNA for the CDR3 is TGCGCCAGCAGTGGCACGGGGTCCTCTAACTATGGCTACACCTTC.

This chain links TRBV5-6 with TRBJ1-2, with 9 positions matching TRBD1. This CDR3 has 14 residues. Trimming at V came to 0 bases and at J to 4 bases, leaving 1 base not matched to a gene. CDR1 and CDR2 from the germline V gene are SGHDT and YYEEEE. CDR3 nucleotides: TGTGCCAGCAGCTTGGGACAGGGGGTCTATGGCTACACCTTC. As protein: CASSLGQGVYGYTF.

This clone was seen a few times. This CDR3 reads CASRNRDGSSYEQYF. In DNA, the CDR3 is TGTGCCAGTAGAAACAGGGATGGGAGCTCCTACGAGCAGTACTTC. The chain couples TRBV19 to TRBJ2-7; possibly TRBD1 for D (6 bases). Per germline, CDR1 LNHDA and CDR2 SQIVND (reference sequence). V lost 6 bases to trimming and J lost 0 bases, with 15 bases between them. The CDR3 has 15 residues.

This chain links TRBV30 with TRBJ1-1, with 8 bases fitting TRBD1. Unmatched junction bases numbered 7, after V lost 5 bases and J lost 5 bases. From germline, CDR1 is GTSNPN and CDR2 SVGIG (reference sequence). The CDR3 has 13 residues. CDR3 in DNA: TGTGCCTGGTCGAGGACAGGGATGACTGAAGCTTTCTTT. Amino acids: CAWSRTGMTEAFF.

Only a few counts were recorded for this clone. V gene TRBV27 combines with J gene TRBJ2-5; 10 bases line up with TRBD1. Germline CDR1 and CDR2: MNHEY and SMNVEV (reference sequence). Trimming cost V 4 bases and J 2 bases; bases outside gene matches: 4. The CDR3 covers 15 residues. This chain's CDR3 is CASSSWTGGQETQYF. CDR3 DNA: TGTGCCAGCAGTTCCTGGACAGGGGGACAAGAGACCCAGTACTTC.

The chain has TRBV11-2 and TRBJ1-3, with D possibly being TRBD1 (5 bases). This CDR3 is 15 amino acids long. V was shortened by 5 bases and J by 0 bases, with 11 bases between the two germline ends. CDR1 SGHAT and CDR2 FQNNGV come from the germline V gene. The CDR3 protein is CASSPTGGSGNTIYF. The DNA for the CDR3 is TGTGCCAGCAGCCCAACCGGGGGCTCTGGAAACACCATATATTTT.

CDR3 bases: TGTGCCACCACTAGGGGTGGTAACACCGGGGAGCTGTTTTTT. Its protein is CATTRGGNTGELFF. The chain employs TRBV24-1 and TRBJ2-2, with D perhaps matching TRBD1 (5 bases). The germline V gene has CDR1 KGHDR and CDR2 SFDVKD. The CDR3 is 14 residues long. V dropped 8 bases and J dropped 2 bases, with 11 bases sitting between them.